The 16 T cell receptor beta chains given below trace back to one sample, sequenced in a study of beta chain features in type 1 diabetes. TCRB transcripts that were expressed got sequenced, as all of the isolated RNA had been reverse transcribed. Repertoires were generated with immunoSEQ multiplex PCR, while TCRdb's copy carries only in-frame clones and drops some. Of roughly 140,000 clones in the sample, 8.5% to 14% were seen once. Input material: central memory CD4+ T cells from blood. The receptors were gathered from a man between 18 and 35 years old in good health.

The chain links TRBV7-2 to TRBJ2-7; D gene uncertain. Trimming removed 0 bases from V and 4 bases from J, with 10 bases in between. The CDR3 runs 14 residues. From germline, CDR1 is SGHTA and CDR2 FQGNSA. CDR3 DNA: TGTGCCAGCAGCTTAGCGACCGGCAATTACGAGCAGTACTTC. Translated, it gives CASSLATGNYEQYF. Variable domain in full (rest from reference TRBV7-2 and TRBJ2-7): GAGVSQSPSNKVTEKGKDVELRCDPISGHTALYWYRQSLGQGLEFLIYFQGNSAPDKSGLPSDRFSAERTGGSVSTLTIQRTQQEDSAVYLCASSLATGNYEQYFGPGTRLTVT.

This clone has a handful of counts. The genes are TRBV5-1 and TRBJ2-5; D tentatively reads TRBD1 or TRBD2 (5 bases each). The V gene lost 2 bases and the J gene lost 1 base, with 9 bases spanning the gap. Looked up from germline, CDR1 is SGHRS and CDR2 is YFSETQ. This CDR3 has 14 amino acids. The DNA for the CDR3 is TGCGCCAGCAGCTTAGGGGACGGCCAAGAGACCCAGTACTTC. It is translated as CASSLGDGQETQYF. Full variable domain (remainder filled in from reference TRBV5-1 and TRBJ2-5): KAGVTQTPRYLIKTRGQQVTLSCSPISGHRSVSWYQQTPGQGLQFLFEYFSETQRNKGNFPGRFSGRQFSNSRSEMNVSTLELGDSALYLCASSLGDGQETQYFGPGTRLLVL.

At least ten counts were recorded for this clone. The V and J genes are TRBV28 and TRBJ2-1, with 8 bases fitting TRBD2. The germline V gene has CDR1 MDHEN and CDR2 SYDVKM. J lost 5 bases, V lost 6 bases, and 9 bases had no gene match. This CDR3 is built from 15 residues. The CDR3 coding sequence is TGTGCCAGCAGCCGAAGCGGGAGCGGTGACAATGAGCAGTTCTTC. Its protein is CASSRSGSGDNEQFF.

At least ten counts were recorded for this clone. V gene TRBV30 combines with J gene TRBJ1-3; weak D call: TRBD1 (5 bases). Germline V gene lookup returns CDR1 GTSNPN and CDR2 SVGIG (reference sequence). V was cut by 3 bases and J by 0 bases, with 12 bases left in between. The CDR3 is 15 residues long. The CDR3 DNA is TGTGCCTGGAGACACGTGGGACTCTCTGGAAACACCATATATTTT. Protein: CAWRHVGLSGNTIYF.

The chain employs TRBV5-1 and TRBJ2-3; D remains unclear. V was pared by 4 bases and J by 2 bases, with 8 bases between. The length of the CDR3 is 13 residues. Germline V gives CDR1 SGHRS, CDR2 YFSETQ. Here the CDR3 DNA reads TGCGCCAGCAGCCTGGGATTCACAGATACGCAGTATTTT. This encodes CASSLGFTDTQYF.

The V and J genes are TRBV7-9 and TRBJ2-1, with D tentatively TRBD2 (6 bases). CDR3 length equals 15 residues. V lost 7 bases and J lost 0, with 13 bases in between. CDR1 SEHNR and CDR2 FQNEAQ come from the germline V gene (reference sequence). In DNA, the CDR3 is TGTGCCAGCATCAAAACCGGGAGCTCCTACAATGAGCAGTTCTTC. Translated: CASIKTGSSYNEQFF.

This clone turned up a few times. The DNA for the CDR3 is TGTGCCAGCAGCCGCGGGAAGAGCACAGATACGCAGTATTTT. Its translation: CASSRGKSTDTQYF. V is TRBV27 and J is TRBJ2-3, with D perhaps TRBD2 (6 bases). Per the germline V gene, CDR1 is MNHEY and CDR2 is SMNVEV (reference sequence). The CDR3 is made up of 14 amino acids. Trimming stripped 6 bases from V and 0 bases from J, with 10 bases between.

This clone was detected many times. The sample carries other DNA sequences with the same CDR3. The chain couples TRBV7-2 to TRBJ2-2; a possible D gene is TRBD1 (5 bases). Germline values: CDR1 SGHTA, CDR2 FQGNSA. There are 13 residues in the CDR3. V shed 2 bases and J shed 4 bases, with 5 bases lying between them. CDR3 protein: CASSLQGTGELFF. The CDR3 nucleotides are TGTGCCAGCAGCTTACAGGGCACCGGGGAGCTGTTTTTT.

The J gene is TRBJ2-3, the V gene TRBV6-6, with TRBD2 identical over 13 bases. The germline gives CDR1 MNHNY, CDR2 SVGAGI (reference sequence). There are 16 residues in the CDR3. V shed 6 bases and J 2 bases; nucleotides not matched to a gene: 5. Here the CDR3 reads CASRKTSGGYTDTQYF. In DNA form, the CDR3 reads TGTGCCAGCAGGAAGACTAGCGGGGGGTACACAGATACGCAGTATTTT.

In its sample, this clone was seen many times. The V gene is TRBV7-3, the J gene TRBJ2-5, with D possibly matching TRBD1 (6 bases). V lost 2 bases and J 2 bases, leaving 12 bases between the germline ends. Germline V gene lookup returns CDR1 SGHTA and CDR2 FQGTGA. There are 15 residues in the CDR3. CDR3 nucleotide sequence: TGTGCCAGCAGCTTACTGGGACACTTTCAAGAGACCCAGTACTTC. Translated: CASSLLGHFQETQYF.

The rearrangement uses TRBV6-6 and TRBJ2-1, with D tentatively TRBD1 (6 bases). Germline lookup yields CDR1 MNHNY and CDR2 SVGAGI (reference sequence). With 5 bases removed from V and 8 bases from J, the gap between germline ends came to 13 bases. This CDR3 is built from 13 residues. Here the CDR3 reads CASSTQGGHEQFF. CDR3 bases: TGTGCCAGCAGTACACAGGGTGGGCATGAGCAGTTCTTC.

This clone was found a few times. The J gene is TRBJ2-7, the V gene TRBV27; 10 bases agree with TRBD2. Germline assignment: CDR1 MNHEY and CDR2 SMNVEV (reference sequence). With 6 bases clipped from V and 5 bases from J, the junction kept 10 bases outside the gene matches. This CDR3 region has 15 residues. The CDR3 sequence: CASRPLAGISHEQYF. DNA for the CDR3: TGTGCCAGCAGGCCACTAGCGGGAATATCCCACGAGCAGTACTTC.

Many counts were recorded for this clone. The J gene is TRBJ1-2, the V gene TRBV7-6, with a tentative D call TRBD1 (5 bases). V was trimmed by 1 base and J by 8 bases, leaving 14 bases between them. Germline CDR1 reads SGHVS; CDR2 reads FNYEAQ. This CDR3 region has 14 residues. CDR3 nucleotides: TGTGCCAGCAGCTTAGACGCAGGGAAAGGAGGCTACACCTTC. Protein sequence: CASSLDAGKGGYTF.

This clone was seen a few times. The chain links TRBV13 to TRBJ1-4; D unclear. The V gene's germline CDR1 is PRHDT and CDR2 FYEKMQ (reference sequence). V shed 2 bases and J shed 0 bases, with 7 bases lying between them. The CDR3 spans 15 residues. CDR3 sequence reads: CASSLRSPTNEKLFF. The CDR3, as DNA: TGTGCCAGCAGCTTACGGTCCCCAACTAATGAAAAACTGTTTTTT.

This clone was detected a few times. The chain combines TRBV30 with TRBJ2-5; 9 positions agree with TRBD1. The J segment lost 6 bases and the V segment lost 3 bases, leaving 2 bases of the junction unmatched. CDR3 size: 12 residues. Looked up from germline, CDR1 is GTSNPN and CDR2 is SVGIG (reference sequence). The CDR3 sequence: CAWRGQGKTQYF. In DNA form, the CDR3 reads TGTGCCTGGAGGGGACAGGGCAAGACCCAGTACTTC.

The CDR3 DNA sequence: TGTGCCAGCAGTCCCGCCGGGACGGCGAATAATTCACCCCTCCACTTT. It translates to CASSPAGTANNSPLHF. The chain is built from TRBV2 and TRBJ1-6; D possibly corresponds to TRBD1 (5 bases). The CDR3 is 16 amino acids. Trimming pared 5 bases from V and 5 bases from J, leaving 16 bases between. Germline assignment: CDR1 SNHLY and CDR2 FYNNEI.